Shown below are 12 T cell receptor beta chains from a single sample sequenced in a study of technical replicates of blood from a handful of donors. The data were produced by immunoSEQ multiplex PCR, yet TCRdb's version contains in-frame clones alone and is incomplete. The sample consists of 65,000 to 85,000 clones, 80% to 95% of them appearing once. Material for sequencing was T cells isolated from PBMCs. These receptors all stem from a human donor in good health.

The chain combines TRBV9 with TRBJ2-3; no definite D call. The germline V gene has CDR1 SGDLS and CDR2 YYNGEE. V was shortened by 0 bases and J by 9 bases, with 5 bases between the two germline ends. The CDR3 has 11 residues. DNA for the CDR3: TGTGCCAGCAGCGTAGTCGGGACGCAGTATTTT. Its protein is CASSVVGTQYF.

This chain uses TRBV5-1 with TRBJ2-5; 8 bases match TRBD2. V dropped 0 bases and J dropped 5; count of bases not matched to a gene: 3. This CDR3 is built from 14 residues. Germline V lookup: CDR1 SGHRS, CDR2 YFSETQ. CDR3 in DNA: TGCGCCAGCAGCTTGGAGCGGGAGTGGGAGACCCAGTACTTC. This translates into CASSLEREWETQYF.

J is TRBJ2-3 and V is TRBV2; 10 nucleotides agree with TRBD2. V dropped 8 bases and J dropped 0; count of bases not matched to a gene: 2. Germline V lookup: CDR1 SNHLY, CDR2 FYNNEI. The CDR3 runs to 14 residues. The CDR3 is CASGTSASTDTQYF. As DNA, the CDR3 is TGTGCCAGCGGGACTAGCGCTAGCACAGATACGCAGTATTTT.

The genes are TRBV29-1 and TRBJ2-4; perhaps TRBD1 as D (6 bases). The germline V gene encodes CDR1 SQVTM and CDR2 ANQGSEA. The CDR3 spans 15 residues. V lost 7 bases and J 3 bases, leaving 19 bases between the germline ends. CDR3 DNA: TGCAGCGCCCTAAACCGGACAGTTGGCAAAAACATTCAGTACTTC. Amino acid sequence: CSALNRTVGKNIQYF.

The CDR3 protein is CASSRDRAGANVLTF. The CDR3 nucleotides are TGTGCCAGCAGTCGGGACAGGGCTGGGGCCAACGTCCTGACTTTC. The V and J genes are TRBV27 and TRBJ2-6, with TRBD1 matching over 9 bases. From germline, CDR1 is MNHEY and CDR2 SMNVEV (reference sequence). V shed 5 bases and J 2 bases; nucleotides not matched to a gene: 1. The CDR3 contains 15 residues.

The chain carries TRBV2 and TRBJ1-2, with TRBD1 identical over 8 bases. This CDR3 has 13 amino acids. Trimming removed 5 bases from V and 7 bases from J; junction bases left unmatched: 6. Germline values: CDR1 SNHLY, CDR2 FYNNEI. The CDR3 nucleotides are TGTGCCAGCAGTTCCCAGGGGGCTGGTGGCTACACCTTC. The encoded protein is CASSSQGAGGYTF.

V is TRBV28 and J is TRBJ1-5, with 11 positions matching TRBD1. Per germline, CDR1 MDHEN and CDR2 SYDVKM. The CDR3 consists of 17 residues. V dropped 6 bases and J dropped 4; count of bases not matched to a gene: 11. CDR3 in amino acids: CASSTVAGQGANQPQHF. For the CDR3, the DNA is TGTGCCAGCAGCACCGTGGCCGGACAGGGGGCAAATCAGCCCCAGCATTTT. The variable domain in full, with the rest retrieved from reference TRBV28 and TRBJ1-5, is DVKVTQSSRYLVKRTGEKVFLECVQDMDHENMFWYRQDPGLGLRLIYFSYDVKMKEKGDIPEGYSVSREKKERFSLILESASTNQTSMYLCASSTVAGQGANQPQHFGDGTRLSIL.

The chain has TRBV27 and TRBJ2-5, with D possibly being TRBD2 (5 bases). The CDR3 consists of 15 residues. V shed 6 bases and J shed 5 bases, with 19 bases lying between them. Germline CDR1 is MNHEY and CDR2 is SMNVEV (reference sequence). In DNA, the CDR3 is TGTGCCAGCAGAAGGGTGCTACGGGATCGGGAGACCCAGTACTTC. This codes for CASRRVLRDRETQYF.

J is TRBJ2-5 and V is TRBV30, with TRBD1 matching over 8 bases. The junction had 7 bases not matched to a gene; V was cut back by 8 bases and J by 5 bases. This CDR3 comprises 12 residues. CDR1 is GTSNPN, CDR2 SVGIG, per germline (reference sequence). The CDR3 loop is CAGGQVLETQYF. The CDR3 nucleotides are TGTGCCGGGGGACAGGTGCTGGAGACCCAGTACTTC.

A note on this clone: The junction and the germline gene differ at one end; a read error may be behind it. This rearrangement joins TRBV28 to TRBJ2-2; D is ambiguous. The CDR3 runs to 13 residues. Looked up from germline, CDR1 is MDHEN and CDR2 is SYDVKM. In nucleotides, the CDR3 is TGTGCCAGCAGTTTAACACAGTCCGGCGAGCTGTTTTTT. It is translated as CASSLTQSGELFF. Filled out from reference TRBV28 and TRBJ2-2, the complete variable domain reads DVKVTQSSRYLVKRTGEKVFLECVQDMDHENMFWYRQDPGLGLRLIYFSYDVKMKEKGDIPEGYSVSREKKERFSLILESASTNQTSMYLCASSLTQSGELFFGEGSRLTVL.

The chain is built from TRBV30 and TRBJ2-2; no firm D call. The germline V gene encodes CDR1 GTSNPN and CDR2 SVGIG (reference sequence). V lost 1 base to trimming and J lost 4 bases, with 7 bases between them. The CDR3 length is 13 residues. The CDR3 region has the DNA TGTGCCTGGAGTGCAATGAGCACCGGGGAGCTGTTTTTT. Protein: CAWSAMSTGELFF.

This chain links TRBV14 with TRBJ2-7; D gene unclear. The CDR3 extends over 15 amino acids. Trimming shortened V by 5 bases and J by 0 bases, and 14 bases separated the two germline ends. In germline, CDR1 is SGHDN, CDR2 FVKESK. CDR3 DNA sequence: TGTGCCAGCAGCGGGTTGGGTAGCAGCTCCTACGAGCAGTACTTC. This sequence encodes CASSGLGSSSYEQYF.